Sequencing of this T cell receptor (beta chain) was carried out in a study of T cells in Graves' hyperthyroidism and ophthalmopathy. Study details: Peripheral blood collection took place at initial diagnosis, before any treatment.

Amplification yielded TCR beta CDR3 regions, with RNA transcripts as the source. The HTBI set primed first-round TCR CDR3 RT-PCR. TCRdb reprocessed the multiplex PCR reads via MiXCR and lists one record per CDR3 protein. The data show about 610,000 distinct CDR3 sequences, about 15% seen once. Inclusion characteristics of ophthalmopathy patients comprised a Clinical Activity Score of at least 3, a NOSPECS grade of at least 4, and duration under 3 months. The germline CDR1 and CDR2 sequences are SGHRS and YFSETQ. This CDR3 region has 16 residues. V lost 4 bases and J lost 6; bases outside the gene matches: 8.

The chain is built from TRBV5-1 and TRBJ2-7; TRBD2 aligns across 15 bases. Sequenced material: blood. The receptor comes from a middle-aged woman with Graves' ophthalmopathy. The chain's CDR3 is CASSGGLAGGFTEQYF. The CDR3 bases are TGCGCCAGCAGCGGGGGACTAGCGGGAGGCTTTACCGAGCAGTACTTC.